This entry lists 5 T cell receptor beta chains sequenced from one sample in a study of T cell repertoires in cytomegalovirus infection. Their antigen targets remain unknown. MiXCR was run by TCRdb on the reads, yielding one entry per CDR3 protein. This sample carries fewer than 200,000 distinct CDR3 sequences, about a fifth of them seen once, and the ten largest clones take around a quarter. The sample in question was CD8+ T cells from cultured PBMCs, obtained from culture after CMV antigen stimulation. The receptors were sampled from a human donor in good health (CMV status not recorded). Some clones in this sample may be carry-over from other donors' samples.

This clonotype was seen a few times. The chain links TRBV25-1 to TRBJ1-1; D call uncertain. The CDR3 has 12 amino acids. Trimming shortened V by 10 bases and J by 1 base, and 10 bases separated the two germline ends. Per germline, CDR1 MGHDK and CDR2 SYGVNS. The CDR3 coding sequence is TGTGCCACCAAGTTTGGGAACACTGAAGCTTTCTTT. It codes for CATKFGNTEAFF.

The chain links TRBV20-1 to TRBJ1-1, with unresolved D. V lost 5 bases to trimming and J lost 4 bases, with 14 bases between them. Germline V gives CDR1 DFQATT, CDR2 SNEGSKA (reference sequence). CDR3 length: 13 residues. CDR3 DNA: TGCAGTGCTTCGGTCCGATGGGGCACTGAAGCTTTCTTT. As protein: CSASVRWGTEAFF.

This clonotype showed up just a few times. The V gene is TRBV27, the J gene TRBJ2-3; TRBD2 might be the D (6 bases). This CDR3 is 15 amino acids long. Trimming left V 3 bases short and J 4 bases short, with 14 bases between. The germline gives CDR1 MNHEY, CDR2 SMNVEV (reference sequence). The CDR3 DNA sequence: TGTGCCAGCAGTTTGCAAGGGAGGAGTTCAGATACGCAGTATTTT. Amino acids: CASSLQGRSSDTQYF.

This clonotype occurred a few times. V is TRBV15 and J is TRBJ2-2, with a possible D match to TRBD1 (6 bases). The CDR3 totals 14 residues. Germline CDR1 and CDR2: LNHNV and YYDKDF (reference sequence). The V gene lost 3 bases and the J gene lost 5 bases, with 10 bases spanning the gap. The CDR3 sequence: CATSSQRGTGELFF. CDR3 in DNA: TGTGCCACCAGCAGTCAGAGGGGGACCGGGGAGCTGTTTTTT.

This clonotype has more than one count but fewer than ten. The J gene is TRBJ2-1, the V gene TRBV12-3 or TRBV12-4; 8 bases fit TRBD1. V was clipped by 6 bases and J by 2 bases; unmatched bases: 6. The CDR3 runs to 15 residues. CDR3 protein: CASSLGQAAYNEQFF. The CDR3 coding sequence is TGTGCCAGCAGCCTGGGACAGGCGGCCTACAATGAGCAGTTCTTC.